These 24 T cell receptor beta chains were sequenced from one sample in a study of blood T cells in healthy people across ages. A sample-barcoded 5' primer and a J-beta primer mix were used in a second PCR of roughly 6 to 11 cycles. TCRdb used MiXCR to reprocess the 5' RACE reads, holding one entry per CDR3 protein. Seen here are 600,000 to 1,000,000 distinct CDR3 sequences, about three fifths observed once, and the top ten hold roughly 22%. The specimen sequenced was blood. Receptors were obtained from a man aged 25 to 40 in good health.

The chain recombines TRBV3-1 with TRBJ1-2; 12 bases align to TRBD1. Germline-derived CDR1 and CDR2 are LGHDT and YNNKEL (reference sequence). The CDR3 contains 15 residues. The junction had 7 bases not matched to a gene; V was cut back by 3 bases and J by 8 bases. The CDR3, as DNA: TGTGCCAGCAGCCATGCCGGGACAGGGGGCAGAGGCTACACCTTC. This sequence encodes CASSHAGTGGRGYTF.

The chain uses TRBV7-2 and TRBJ2-7, with 7 nucleotides matching TRBD1. Germline assignment: CDR1 SGHTA and CDR2 FQGNSA. This CDR3 is 16 amino acids long. Unmatched junction bases numbered 12, after V lost 5 bases and J lost 2 bases. In DNA, the CDR3 is TGTGCCAGCAGCCGGACTGGGACAGCCCATACCTACGAGCAGTACTTC. Translating it yields CASSRTGTAHTYEQYF.

This rearrangement joins TRBV7-9 to TRBJ2-5; D is tentatively TRBD1 or TRBD2 (5 bases each). Trimming removed 6 bases from V and 3 bases from J, with 17 bases in between. This CDR3 comprises 15 residues. CDR1 and CDR2 from the germline V gene are SEHNR and FQNEAQ (reference sequence). CDR3 sequence: CASSSGRAREETQYF. In DNA, the CDR3 is TGTGCCAGCAGTTCGGGACGAGCGAGGGAAGAGACCCAGTACTTC.

The chain has TRBV12-3 or TRBV12-4 and TRBJ2-3, with D perhaps TRBD1 or TRBD2 (5 bases each). V was clipped by 1 base and J by 8 bases, with 16 bases between them. The CDR3 covers 15 residues. CDR3 protein: CASSLGGVGVGTQYF. DNA of the CDR3: TGTGCCAGCAGTTTAGGTGGTGTGGGGGTTGGTACGCAGTATTTT.

Points on this clonotype: The junction shows a germline mismatch at one end, possibly a read error. This rearrangement joins TRBV7-2 to TRBJ2-3; D is possibly TRBD1 (6 bases). This CDR3 is built from 16 residues. Per germline, CDR1 SGHTA and CDR2 FQGNSA. The CDR3 bases are TGTGCCAGTAGCTTAGCTTTGGGGGCCGGAACAGATACGCAGTATTTT. This sequence encodes CASSLALGAGTDTQYF.

This clonotype was seen only once. The chain carries TRBV5-5 and TRBJ2-7; D gene ambiguous. The CDR3 spans 12 residues. Trimming shortened V by 4 bases and J by 6 bases, and 11 bases separated the two germline ends. Germline values: CDR1 SGHKS, CDR2 YYEKEE (reference sequence). The CDR3 loop reads CASSPTLFEQYF. CDR3 sequence (DNA): TGTGCCAGCAGCCCGACTCTCTTCGAGCAGTACTTC.

The chain has TRBV20-1 and TRBJ2-5, with D uncertain. CDR1 is DFQATT, CDR2 SNEGSKA, per germline (reference sequence). The CDR3 length is 12 residues. CDR3 in amino acids: CSLSIQQETQYF. The CDR3 nucleotides read TGCAGCTTATCTATACAGCAAGAGACCCAGTACTTC.

Here the CDR3 reads CATSSGTFYNEQYF. The CDR3 coding sequence is TGTGCCACCAGCAGCGGGACATTTTACAATGAGCAGTACTTC. The chain carries TRBV15 and TRBJ2-7; the D gene is possibly TRBD1 (6 bases). The V gene's germline CDR1 is LNHNV and CDR2 YYDKDF (reference sequence). The CDR3 is 14 residues long. V was clipped by 3 bases and J by 7 bases, with 16 bases between them.

CDR3 DNA: TGTGCCAGCAGTCCGGGGGCAGTGATTTTGAACGATGAGCAGTTCTTC. Protein sequence: CASSPGAVILNDEQFF. V gene TRBV12-3 or TRBV12-4 combines with J gene TRBJ2-1, with D perhaps being TRBD1 or TRBD2 (6 bases each). V lost 5 bases, J lost 8 bases, and 22 bases lay in between. The CDR3 covers 16 residues.

The V and J genes are TRBV5-1 and TRBJ2-1, with a possible D match to TRBD1 (5 bases). Germline V gives CDR1 SGHRS, CDR2 YFSETQ. This CDR3 has 16 amino acids. V was clipped by 3 bases and J by 0 bases, with 13 bases between them. The CDR3 is CASSWGPRGSYNEQFF. In nucleotides, the CDR3 is TGCGCCAGCAGCTGGGGCCCTAGAGGCTCCTACAATGAGCAGTTCTTC.

This chain joins TRBV29-1 and TRBJ2-3, with a tentative D call TRBD2 (6 bases). This CDR3 region has 15 residues. Trimming cost V 2 bases and J 4 bases, with 16 bases left between them. The V gene's germline CDR1 is SQVTM and CDR2 ANQGSEA. The CDR3 DNA reads as TGCAGCGTTGAACCGGGGGAAATGGGCGCAGATACGCAGTATTTT. Its protein is CSVEPGEMGADTQYF.

The chain uses TRBV18 and TRBJ1-5; maybe TRBD1 (5 bases). The CDR3 totals 14 residues. CDR1 and CDR2 from the germline V gene are KGHSH and LQKENI. Trimming took off 5 bases at V and 5 bases at J, with 13 bases between the two ends. DNA for the CDR3: TGTGCCAGCTCAACCTCCGGGGGGGATCAGCCCCAGCATTTT. Its translation is CASSTSGGDQPQHF.

This clonotype has a handful of counts. The chain is built from TRBV20-1 and TRBJ2-1; D is uncertain. The V and J ends lost 3 bases and 4 bases respectively, with 7 bases between them. The germline CDR1 and CDR2 sequences are DFQATT and SNEGSKA (reference sequence). This CDR3 has 12 amino acids. CDR3 protein: CSASEEYNEQFF. The CDR3 coding sequence is TGCAGTGCTAGTGAAGAGTACAATGAGCAGTTCTTC.

V gene TRBV4-3 combines with J gene TRBJ2-5; D ambiguous. V lost 3 bases and J 11 bases, leaving 16 bases between the germline ends. This CDR3 is built from 13 residues. The germline V gene has CDR1 LGHNA and CDR2 YSLEER. The CDR3 nucleotides read TGCGCCAGCAGCCATGCCCTGTACAATGAGCAGTACTTC. This encodes CASSHALYNEQYF.

The chain recombines TRBV29-1 with TRBJ2-4, with a weak D call TRBD2 (6 bases). CDR1 is SQVTM and CDR2 is ANQGSEA in the germline V gene. CDR3 length: 11 amino acids. Trimming left V 7 bases short and J 13 bases short, with 17 bases between. The DNA of the CDR3 is TGCAGCGCGGCCAGTACGGGGGAGCAGTACTTC. This encodes CSAASTGEQYF.

The rearrangement uses TRBV6-5 and TRBJ2-1; the D gene is possibly TRBD2 (5 bases). The length of the CDR3 is 16 residues. The germline gives CDR1 MNHEY, CDR2 SVGAGI. V gave up 6 bases and J gave up 10 bases, with 25 bases separating them. The CDR3, as DNA: TGTGCCAGCAGGCTGTCCTTCGCGGGCCCACTACTCGAGCAGTTCTTC. It translates to CASRLSFAGPLLEQFF.

The V call is TRBV7-8, the J call TRBJ2-1; TRBD1 might be the D (7 bases). V was pared by 5 bases and J by 13 bases, with 24 bases between. The CDR3 totals 15 residues. Germline V CDR1 and CDR2: SGHVS, FQNEAQ. CDR3 nucleotide sequence: TGTGCCAGCAGCCCTGCAGGGGGAGCGGGTGAGACCCAGTTCTTC. This gives the protein CASSPAGGAGETQFF.

This clonotype was detected a few times. The chain couples TRBV6-5 to TRBJ1-2; the D is unclear. V lost 7 bases and J lost 5, with 5 bases in between. There are 10 residues in the CDR3. Germline values: CDR1 MNHEY, CDR2 SVGAGI. This CDR3 is CASTRYGYTF. The CDR3, as DNA: TGTGCCAGCACGCGGTATGGCTACACCTTC.

This clonotype was detected only once. J is TRBJ1-5 and V is TRBV18; 7 bases line up with TRBD1. Germline V gene data show CDR1 as KGHSH and CDR2 as LQKENI. V was clipped by 5 bases and J by 5 bases; unmatched bases: 3. CDR3 size: 13 residues. Here the CDR3 reads CASSDRVDQPQHF. In DNA form, the CDR3 reads TGTGCCAGCTCAGACAGGGTTGATCAGCCCCAGCATTTT.

The chain recombines TRBV5-1 with TRBJ2-7, with TRBD1 identical over 9 bases. This CDR3 is 16 amino acids long. Germline V gene sequence: CDR1 SGHRS, CDR2 YFSETQ. J gave up 2 bases and V 1 base, and 7 bases lay outside the gene matches. This CDR3 reads CASSLLGGQGPYEQYF. In nucleotides, the CDR3 is TGCGCCAGCAGCTTGTTGGGGGGACAGGGTCCCTACGAGCAGTACTTC.

Ten or more counts support this clonotype. V usage is TRBV11-3 and J usage is TRBJ2-3; no definite D call. The CDR3 has 13 amino acids. The V gene's germline CDR1 is SGHNT and CDR2 YENEEA. Trimming took 4 bases from V and 4 from J, leaving 9 bases between them. The CDR3 region is CASSSRAPDTQYF. DNA for the CDR3: TGTGCCAGCAGCTCAAGAGCGCCAGATACGCAGTATTTT.

V gene TRBV29-1 combines with J gene TRBJ2-7; D might be TRBD2 (5 bases). Germline CDR1 SQVTM, CDR2 ANQGSEA. The V and J ends lost 4 bases and 6 bases respectively, with 7 bases between them. CDR3 length: 10 amino acids. The CDR3 DNA is TGCAGCGTTGGCGGGTTCGAGCAGTACTTC. It codes for CSVGGFEQYF.

There are a few counts of this clonotype. The V and J genes are TRBV11-1 and TRBJ2-2; D assignment may be TRBD1 or TRBD2 (5 bases each). CDR1 and CDR2 from the germline V gene are SGHAT and FQDESV (reference sequence). Trimming removed 3 bases from V and 5 bases from J, with 7 bases in between. This CDR3 spans 13 amino acids. CDR3 residues: CASSFGGTGELFF. The CDR3 nucleotides read TGTGCCAGCAGCTTTGGGGGAACCGGGGAGCTGTTTTTT.

This clonotype was detected once. The chain couples TRBV20-1 to TRBJ1-6; D is unresolved. The CDR3 totals 14 residues. V shed 2 bases and J shed 9 bases, with 14 bases lying between them. Germline CDR1 and CDR2: DFQATT and SNEGSKA (reference sequence). Here the CDR3 reads CSARSGLSSSPLHF. DNA of the CDR3: TGCAGTGCTAGAAGCGGCCTCTCTAGTTCACCCCTCCACTTT.